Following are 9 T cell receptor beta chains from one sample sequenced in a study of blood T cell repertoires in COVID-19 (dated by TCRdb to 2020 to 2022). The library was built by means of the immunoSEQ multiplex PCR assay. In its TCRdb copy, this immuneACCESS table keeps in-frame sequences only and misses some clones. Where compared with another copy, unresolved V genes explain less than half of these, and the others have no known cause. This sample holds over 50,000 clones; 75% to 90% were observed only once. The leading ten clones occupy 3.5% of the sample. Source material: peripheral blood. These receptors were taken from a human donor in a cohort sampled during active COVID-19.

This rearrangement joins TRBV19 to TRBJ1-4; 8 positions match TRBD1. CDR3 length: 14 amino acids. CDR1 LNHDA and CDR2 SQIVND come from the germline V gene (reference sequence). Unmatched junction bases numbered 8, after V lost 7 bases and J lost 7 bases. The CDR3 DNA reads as TGTGCCAGTAAAGACGGACAGGGCGCTGAAAAACTGTTTTTT. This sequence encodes CASKDGQGAEKLFF.

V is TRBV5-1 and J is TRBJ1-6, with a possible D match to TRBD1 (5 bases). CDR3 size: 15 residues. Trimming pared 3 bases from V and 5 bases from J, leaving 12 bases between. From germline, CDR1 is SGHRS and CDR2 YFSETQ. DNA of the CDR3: TGCGCCAGCAGCTCCAATGGGGGGAATAATTCACCCCTCCACTTT. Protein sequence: CASSSNGGNNSPLHF.

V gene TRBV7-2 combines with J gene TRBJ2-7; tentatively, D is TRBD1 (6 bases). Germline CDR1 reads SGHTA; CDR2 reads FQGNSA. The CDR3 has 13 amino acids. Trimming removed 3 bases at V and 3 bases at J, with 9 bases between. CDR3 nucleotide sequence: TGTGCCAGCAGCTTGAACAGGGACTACGAGCAGTACTTC. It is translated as CASSLNRDYEQYF.

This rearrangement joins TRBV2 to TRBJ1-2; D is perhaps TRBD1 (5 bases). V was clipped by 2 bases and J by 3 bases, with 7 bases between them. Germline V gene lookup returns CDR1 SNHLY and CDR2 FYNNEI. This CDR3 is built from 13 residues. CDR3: CASSESRDYGYTF. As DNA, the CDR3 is TGTGCCAGCAGTGAAAGCAGGGACTATGGCTACACCTTC.

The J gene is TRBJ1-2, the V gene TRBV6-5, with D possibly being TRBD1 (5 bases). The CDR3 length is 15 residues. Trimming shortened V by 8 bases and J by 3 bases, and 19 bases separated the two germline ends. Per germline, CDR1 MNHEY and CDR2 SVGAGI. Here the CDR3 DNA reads TGTGCCAGCCGGAGGGGAGCGGGTCCTGACTATGGCTACACCTTC. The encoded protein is CASRRGAGPDYGYTF.

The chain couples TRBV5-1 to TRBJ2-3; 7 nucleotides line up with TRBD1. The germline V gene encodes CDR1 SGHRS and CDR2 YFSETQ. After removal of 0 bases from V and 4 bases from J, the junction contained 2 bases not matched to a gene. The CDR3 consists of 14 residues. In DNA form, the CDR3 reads TGCGCCAGCAGCTTGGCTCAGGGGGCAGATACGCAGTATTTT. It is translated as CASSLAQGADTQYF.

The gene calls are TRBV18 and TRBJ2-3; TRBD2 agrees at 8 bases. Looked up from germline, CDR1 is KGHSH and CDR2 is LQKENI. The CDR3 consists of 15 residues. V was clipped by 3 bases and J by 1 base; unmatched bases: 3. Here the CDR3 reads CASSPISGGTDTQYF. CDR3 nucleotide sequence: TGTGCCAGCTCACCTATTAGCGGGGGCACAGATACGCAGTATTTT.

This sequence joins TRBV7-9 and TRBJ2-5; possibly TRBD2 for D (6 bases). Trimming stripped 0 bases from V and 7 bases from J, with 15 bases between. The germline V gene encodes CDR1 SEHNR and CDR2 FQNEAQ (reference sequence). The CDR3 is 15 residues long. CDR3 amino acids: CASSLAGTEGATQYF. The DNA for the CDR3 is TGTGCCAGCAGCTTAGCAGGGACGGAGGGAGCGACCCAGTACTTC.

CDR3 nucleotides: TGTGCCAGCAGCGCCGTAGCGGGAGGGGCGGGGGAGACCCAGTACTTC. Its protein product is CASSAVAGGAGETQYF. The V call is TRBV9, the J call TRBJ2-5, with 11 bases lining up with TRBD2. Germline loops: CDR1 SGDLS, CDR2 YYNGEE. The ends lost 3 bases at V and 5 bases at J; junction bases unmatched: 9. This CDR3 has 16 amino acids.